What follows describes a single T cell receptor beta chain. RNA transcripts were the template for amplifying TCR beta CDR3 regions. Initially, a first-round RT-PCR of the TCR CDR3 employed the HTBI primer set. TCRdb reprocessed the multiplex PCR reads via MiXCR and lists one record per CDR3 protein. The repertoire holds about 640,000 distinct CDR3 sequences, with roughly 15% as singletons. Germline V lookup: CDR1 SGHRS, CDR2 YFSETQ. The V and J ends lost 4 bases and 4 bases, in that order; junction bases with no gene match: 10. The CDR3 is made up of 15 amino acids. This entry belongs to a study of T cells in Graves' hyperthyroidism and ophthalmopathy. At least 3 on the Clinical Activity Score was recorded for ophthalmopathy patients, who also had NOSPECS grade at least 4 and duration under 3 months. Patients with uncontrolled infections, other autoimmune diseases, pregnancy or lactation were excluded.

The TCR sequence derives from a woman aged 45-59 years with Graves' ophthalmopathy. The specimen sequenced was blood. The chain carries TRBV5-1 and TRBJ1-2; 7 positions match TRBD1. CDR3 region: CASSPRQGFPYGYTF. In nucleotides, the CDR3 is TGCGCCAGCAGCCCACGACAGGGATTCCCCTATGGCTACACCTTC.